The rows below give T cell receptor beta chains drawn from one sample of a study of prognosis after radiotherapy for stage I lung cancer. TCRdb used MiXCR to reprocess the multiplex PCR reads, holding one entry per CDR3 protein. The repertoire holds around 15,000 distinct CDR3 sequences, with about a sixth as singletons. This specimen consisted of PBMCs, obtained before or after stereotactic body radiation therapy (not recorded which). The receptors shown here come from a donor aged 50 or older with non-small cell lung cancer. Both conserved end residues are part of each CDR3. D genes are given only for firm matches. Expanded clones are given a class, and other clones once, few, many or no size at all.

.	.	TRBV28	TRBJ2-7	TGTGCCAGCAGTTTGGAGGGTACATTTGTCGAGCAGTACTTC	CASSLEGTFVEQYF
.	TRBD2	TRBV7-2	TRBJ2-1	TGTGCCAGCAGCTTAGGACTAGCGGGGGGCAACAATGAGCAGTTCTTC	CASSLGLAGGNNEQFF
medium-sized	.	TRBV30	TRBJ1-2	TGTGCCTGGACCCTCGTCGGCTATGGCTACACCTTC	CAWTLVGYGYTF
many	.	TRBV3-2	TRBJ2-4	TGTGCCAGCAGCCAAGGGAGGTCAACAGCCAAAAACATTCAGTACTTC	CASSQGRSTAKNIQYF
many	TRBD1	TRBV4-2	TRBJ1-1	TGTGCCAGCAGCCAAGATCAGGGGGCGAGGTCGGCTGAAGCTTTCTTT	CASSQDQGARSAEAFF
once	TRBD2	TRBV28	TRBJ2-1	TGTGCCAGCAGTACCGAGACTAGCGTGAGGGCCCATGAGCCGTTCTTC	CASSTETSVRAHEPFF
many	TRBD2	TRBV18	TRBJ2-7	TGTGCCAGCTCACCCGGACTAGCGAGATCCTACGAGCAGTACTTC	CASSPGLARSYEQYF
many	TRBD1	TRBV6-1	TRBJ1-1	TGTGCCAGCAGTGAAGCGCGAGGGGGCTCCCCTGGAGCTTTCTTT	CASSEARGGSPGAFF
many	TRBD1	TRBV18	TRBJ1-4	TGTGCCAGCTCGCGGACAGGGGGAGGTGAAAAACTGTTTTTT	CASSRTGGGEKLFF
many	TRBD1	TRBV28	TRBJ2-5	TGTGCCAGCAGTCACTCTGGGACAGGGGCTGTTTCGTCTTCCAGCTTC	CASSHSGTGAVSSSSF
few	TRBD1	TRBV12-3/TRBV12-4	TRBJ2-7	TGTGCCATTAACTACCGGGACAGGGGGTCGTACGAGCAGTACTTC	CAINYRDRGSYEQYF
once	TRBD2	TRBV6-2/TRBV6-3	TRBJ2-1	TGTGCCAGCAGTGACTGGCGACTAGCGGTCTACGAGCAGTTCTTC	CASSDWRLAVYEQFF
many	.	TRBV20-1	TRBJ2-5	TGCAGTGCTAGTTCCCGGAACCAAGAGACCCAGTACTTC	CSASSRNQETQYF
many	.	TRBV5-6	TRBJ2-3	TGTGCCAGCAGCTTGGCGGCAGTTTCGGGGTCCGCAGATACGCAGTATTTT	CASSLAAVSGSADTQYF
many	.	TRBV5-1	TRBJ2-6	TGCGCCAGCAGCTTGACAGGGACCTCTGGGGCCAACGTCCTGACTTTC	CASSLTGTSGANVLTF
.	TRBD1	TRBV6-1	TRBJ1-1	TGTGCCAGCCTATCAGGGGGGGGGACCACTGAAGCTTTCTTT	CASLSGGGTTEAFF
many	.	TRBV12-3/TRBV12-4	TRBJ1-1	TGTGCCAGCAGTTTTAGTGGGGGGAGAACCACTGAAGCTTTCTTT	CASSFSGGRTTEAFF
.	TRBD1	TRBV5-1	TRBJ2-3	TGCGCCAGCAACCTTGGCCAGGGGGCGTTTTCCACAGATACGCAGTATTTT	CASNLGQGAFSTDTQYF
many	.	TRBV6-1	TRBJ1-2	TGTGCCAGCAGAATACAGGGAGTTAACTATGGCTACACCTTC	CASRIQGVNYGYTF
many	.	TRBV24-1	TRBJ2-3	TGTGCCACCAGTGATTCCCGGACAGATACGCAGTATTTT	CATSDSRTDTQYF
many	.	TRBV20-1	TRBJ2-3	TGCAGTGCGAGGGAGGGGGTAGCGGGCACAGATACGCAGTATTTT	CSAREGVAGTDTQYF